This TCR beta chain was obtained from a study of CD8+CD57+ T cells in acquired aplastic anemia. This clonotype was recorded many times. Its antigen is unidentified. In this CDR3 the conserved last residue, phenylalanine or tryptophan, is missing, so a read error is likely. The limits of the CDR3 on the DNA are not certain, so only TCRdb's listed CDR3 is given. Genomic DNA acted as the template from which TCR beta VDJ combination and CDR3 sequence profiling were carried out. One entry per CDR3 protein results from TCRdb running MiXCR on the reads. The data show 100,000 to 130,000 distinct CDR3 sequences, around 49% seen once. Study conclusions and caveats: Patients and controls turned out to have roughly 30 CD8+ CDR3 sequences in common.

Both ends counted, the CDR3 spans 12 residues. CDR1 and CDR2 from the germline V gene are SNHLY and FYNNEI. The sequence came from a human donor in good health, serving as a control. This sequence joins TRBV2 and TRBJ1-3. The sequenced sample was sorted CD4+, CD8+, or CD8+CD57+ T cells (not recorded which) from PBMCs. CDR3 protein: CASSHYFLPSQT.